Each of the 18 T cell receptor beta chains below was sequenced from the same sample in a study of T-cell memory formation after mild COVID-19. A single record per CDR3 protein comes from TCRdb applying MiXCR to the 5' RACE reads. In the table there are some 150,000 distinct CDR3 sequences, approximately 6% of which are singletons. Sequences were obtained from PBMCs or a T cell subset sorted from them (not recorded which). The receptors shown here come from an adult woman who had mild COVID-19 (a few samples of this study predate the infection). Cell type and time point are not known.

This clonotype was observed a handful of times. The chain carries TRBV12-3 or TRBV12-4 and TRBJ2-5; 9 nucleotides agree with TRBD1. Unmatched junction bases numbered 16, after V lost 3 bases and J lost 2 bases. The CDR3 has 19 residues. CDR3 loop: CASSFYGGGTGSFQETQYF. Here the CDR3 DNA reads TGTGCCAGCAGTTTTTACGGTGGGGGGACAGGGAGTTTTCAAGAGACCCAGTACTTC.

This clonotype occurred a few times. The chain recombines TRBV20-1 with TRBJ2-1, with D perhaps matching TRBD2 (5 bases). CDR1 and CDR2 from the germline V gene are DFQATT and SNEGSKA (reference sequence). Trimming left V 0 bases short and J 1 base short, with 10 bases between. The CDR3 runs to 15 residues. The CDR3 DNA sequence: TGCAGTGCTAGAGATCCAGCGGAGTCCTACAATGAGCAGTTCTTC. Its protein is CSARDPAESYNEQFF.

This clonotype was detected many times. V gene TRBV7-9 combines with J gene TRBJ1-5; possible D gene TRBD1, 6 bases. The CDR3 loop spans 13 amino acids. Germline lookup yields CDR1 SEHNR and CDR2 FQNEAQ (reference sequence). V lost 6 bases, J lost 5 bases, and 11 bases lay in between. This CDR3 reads CASRPPGDQPQHF. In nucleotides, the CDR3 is TGTGCCAGCAGACCCCCAGGGGATCAGCCCCAGCATTTT.

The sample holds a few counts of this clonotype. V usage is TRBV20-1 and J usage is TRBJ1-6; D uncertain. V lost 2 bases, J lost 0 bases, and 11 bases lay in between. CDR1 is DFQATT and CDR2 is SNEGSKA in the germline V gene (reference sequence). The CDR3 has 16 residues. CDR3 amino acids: CSARTTSSSYNSPLHF. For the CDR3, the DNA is TGCAGTGCTAGAACTACTTCTAGCTCCTATAATTCACCCCTCCACTTT.

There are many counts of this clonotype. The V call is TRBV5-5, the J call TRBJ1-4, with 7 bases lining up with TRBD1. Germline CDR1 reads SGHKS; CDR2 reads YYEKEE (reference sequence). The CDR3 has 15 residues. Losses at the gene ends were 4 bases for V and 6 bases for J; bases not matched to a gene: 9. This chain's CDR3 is CASSTPRDSHEKLFF. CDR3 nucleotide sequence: TGTGCCAGCAGCACCCCACGGGACAGCCATGAAAAACTGTTTTTT.

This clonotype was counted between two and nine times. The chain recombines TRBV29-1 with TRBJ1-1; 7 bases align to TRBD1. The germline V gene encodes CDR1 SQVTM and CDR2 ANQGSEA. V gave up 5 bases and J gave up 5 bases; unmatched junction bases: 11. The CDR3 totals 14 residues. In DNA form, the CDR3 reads TGCAGCGTTTCTAAGGGGGCGCGGAGTACTGAAGCTTTCTTT. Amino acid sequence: CSVSKGARSTEAFF.

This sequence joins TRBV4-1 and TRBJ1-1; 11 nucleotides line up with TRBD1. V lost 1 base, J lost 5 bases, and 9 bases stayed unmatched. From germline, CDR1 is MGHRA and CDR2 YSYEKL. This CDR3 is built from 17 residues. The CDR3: CASSQGGTGGKRTEAFF. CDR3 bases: TGCGCCAGCAGCCAAGGAGGGACAGGGGGGAAGAGGACTGAAGCTTTCTTT.

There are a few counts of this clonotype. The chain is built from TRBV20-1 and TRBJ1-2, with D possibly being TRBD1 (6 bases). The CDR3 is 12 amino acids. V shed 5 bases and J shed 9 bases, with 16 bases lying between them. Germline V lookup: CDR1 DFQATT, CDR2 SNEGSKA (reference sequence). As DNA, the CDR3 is TGCAGTGCTCACCTGCAGGGGTATAGCTACACCTTC. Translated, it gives CSAHLQGYSYTF.

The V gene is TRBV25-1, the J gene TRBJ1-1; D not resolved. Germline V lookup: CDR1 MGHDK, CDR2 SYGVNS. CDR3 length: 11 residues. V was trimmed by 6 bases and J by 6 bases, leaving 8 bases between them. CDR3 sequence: CASRFRAEAFF. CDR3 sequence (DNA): TGTGCCAGCAGGTTCCGAGCTGAAGCTTTCTTT.

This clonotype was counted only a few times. CDR3 sequence reads: CAGRSTPQARDTQYF. The CDR3 region has the DNA TGCGCCGGTCGTTCGACACCCCAGGCGAGAGATACGCAGTATTTT. The V gene is TRBV5-1, the J gene TRBJ2-3; D is undetermined. The germline gives CDR1 SGHRS, CDR2 YFSETQ. The CDR3 is made up of 15 amino acids. Trimming removed 10 bases at V and 5 bases at J, with 23 bases between.

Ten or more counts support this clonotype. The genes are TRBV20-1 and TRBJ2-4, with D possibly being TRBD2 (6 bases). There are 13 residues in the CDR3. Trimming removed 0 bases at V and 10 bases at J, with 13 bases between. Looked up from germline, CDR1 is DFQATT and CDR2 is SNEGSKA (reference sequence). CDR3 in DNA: TGCAGTGCTAGAGATCCTGGGGGGATGATTCAGTACTTC. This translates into CSARDPGGMIQYF.

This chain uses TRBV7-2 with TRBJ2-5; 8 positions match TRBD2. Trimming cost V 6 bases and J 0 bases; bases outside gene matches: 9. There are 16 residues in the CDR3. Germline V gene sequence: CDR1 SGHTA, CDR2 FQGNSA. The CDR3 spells CASRTSAGGDQETQYF. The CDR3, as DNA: TGTGCCAGCAGAACCTCGGCGGGAGGAGACCAAGAGACCCAGTACTTC.

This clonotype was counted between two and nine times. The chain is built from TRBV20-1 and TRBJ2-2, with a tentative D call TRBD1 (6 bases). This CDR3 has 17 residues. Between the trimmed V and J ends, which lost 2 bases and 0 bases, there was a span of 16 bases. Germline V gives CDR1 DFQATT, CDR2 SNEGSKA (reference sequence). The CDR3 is CSARPPTGEANTGELFF. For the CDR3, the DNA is TGCAGTGCTAGACCCCCGACAGGAGAGGCGAACACCGGGGAGCTGTTTTTT.

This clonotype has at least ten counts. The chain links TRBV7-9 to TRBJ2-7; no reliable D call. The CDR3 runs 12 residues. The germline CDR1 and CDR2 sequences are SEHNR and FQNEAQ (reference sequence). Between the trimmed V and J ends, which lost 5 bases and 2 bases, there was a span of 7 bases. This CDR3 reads CASSNKTYEQYF. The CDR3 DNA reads TGTGCCAGCAGCAATAAAACCTACGAGCAGTACTTC.

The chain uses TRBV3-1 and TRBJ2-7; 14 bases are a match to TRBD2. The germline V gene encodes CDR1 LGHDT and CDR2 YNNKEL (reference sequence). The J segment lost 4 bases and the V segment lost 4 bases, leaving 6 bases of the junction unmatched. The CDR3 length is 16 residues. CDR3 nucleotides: TGTGCCAGCAGCCGCGGACTAGCGGGGGGCTTATACGAGCAGTACTTC. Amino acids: CASSRGLAGGLYEQYF.

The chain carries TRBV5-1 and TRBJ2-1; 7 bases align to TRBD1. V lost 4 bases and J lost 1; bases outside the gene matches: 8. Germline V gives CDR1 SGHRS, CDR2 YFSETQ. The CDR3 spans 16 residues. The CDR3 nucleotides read TGCGCCAGCAGCCTTACAGGGGATGGTTCCTACAATGAGCAGTTCTTC. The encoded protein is CASSLTGDGSYNEQFF.

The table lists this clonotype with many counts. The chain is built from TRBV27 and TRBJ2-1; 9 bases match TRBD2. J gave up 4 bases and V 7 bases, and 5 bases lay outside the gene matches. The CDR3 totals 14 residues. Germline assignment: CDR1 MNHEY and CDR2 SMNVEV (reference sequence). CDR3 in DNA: TGTGCCAGCACCCGAGCGGGGGGATACAATGAGCAGTTCTTC. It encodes CASTRAGGYNEQFF.

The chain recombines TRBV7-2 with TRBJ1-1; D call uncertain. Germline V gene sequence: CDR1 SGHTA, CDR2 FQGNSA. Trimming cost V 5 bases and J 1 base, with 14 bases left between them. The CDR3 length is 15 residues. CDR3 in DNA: TGTGCCAGCAGCCCCTTTCCGGCGGGGAACACTGAAGCTTTCTTT. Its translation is CASSPFPAGNTEAFF.